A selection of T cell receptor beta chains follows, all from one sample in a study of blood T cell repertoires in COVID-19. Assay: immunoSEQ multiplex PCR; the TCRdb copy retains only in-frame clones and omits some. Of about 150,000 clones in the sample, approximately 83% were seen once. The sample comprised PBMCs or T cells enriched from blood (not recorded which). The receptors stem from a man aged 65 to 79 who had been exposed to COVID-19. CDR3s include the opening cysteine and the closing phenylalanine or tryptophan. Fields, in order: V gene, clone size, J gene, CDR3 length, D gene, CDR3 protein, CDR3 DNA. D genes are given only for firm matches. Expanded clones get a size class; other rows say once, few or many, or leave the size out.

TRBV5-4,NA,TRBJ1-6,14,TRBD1,CASSFGQGASPLHF,TGTGCCAGCAGCTTCGGACAGGGGGCTTCACCCCTCCACTTT
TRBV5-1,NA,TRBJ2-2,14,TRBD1,CASSPQGDTGELFF,TGCGCCAGCAGCCCACAGGGGGACACCGGGGAGCTGTTTTTT
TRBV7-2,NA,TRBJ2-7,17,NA,CASSSQRLLTGSYEQYF,TGTGCCAGCAGCTCCCAGAGATTATTGACGGGCTCCTACGAGCAGTACTTC
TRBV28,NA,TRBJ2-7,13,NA,CASSLLSSYEQYF,TGTGCCAGCAGTTTACTATCCTCCTACGAGCAGTACTTC
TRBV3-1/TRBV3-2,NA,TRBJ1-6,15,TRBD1,CASSQGTGVRSPLHF,TGTGCCAGCAGCCAAGGGACAGGGGTACGGTCACCCCTCCACTTT
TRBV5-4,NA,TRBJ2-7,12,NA,CASSSRDSEQYF,TGTGCCAGCAGCTCCCGCGACAGTGAGCAGTACTTC
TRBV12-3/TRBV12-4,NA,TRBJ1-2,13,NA,CASSPTETYGYTF,TGTGCCAGCAGTCCTACAGAGACCTATGGCTACACCTTC
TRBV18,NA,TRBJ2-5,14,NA,CASSLSRQEETQYF,TGTGCCAGCTCACTCTCAAGACAGGAAGAGACCCAGTACTTC
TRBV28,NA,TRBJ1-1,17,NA,CASRASAGAGRNTEAFF,TGTGCCAGCAGGGCTTCCGCGGGCGCAGGAAGGAACACTGAAGCTTTCTTT
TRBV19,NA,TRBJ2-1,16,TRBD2,CASSILAGVTYNEQFF,TGTGCCAGTAGTATTCTAGCGGGCGTCACCTACAATGAGCAGTTCTTC
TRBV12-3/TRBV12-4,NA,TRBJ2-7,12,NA,CASSFGGYEQYF,TGTGCCAGCAGTTTTGGCGGATACGAGCAGTACTTC
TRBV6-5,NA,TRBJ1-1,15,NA,CASSYAGLMNTEAFF,TGTGCCAGCAGTTATGCAGGGTTAATGAACACTGAAGCTTTCTTT
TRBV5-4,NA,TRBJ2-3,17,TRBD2,CASSLDSAGGFADTQYF,TGTGCCAGCAGCTTGGATTCTGCGGGGGGATTCGCAGATACGCAGTATTTT
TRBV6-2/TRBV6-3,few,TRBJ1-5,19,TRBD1,CASSYTGTGTYLPNQPQHF,TGTGCCAGCAGTTACACCGGGACAGGGACGTACCTGCCCAATCAGCCCCAGCATTTT
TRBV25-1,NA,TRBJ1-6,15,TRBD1,CASSSSRQGISPLHF,TGTGCCAGCAGTTCCTCTCGACAGGGGATTTCACCCCTCCACTTT
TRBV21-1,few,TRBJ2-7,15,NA,CASSKGEISSYEQYF,TGTGCCAGCAGCAAAGGCGAAATTAGCTCCTACGAGCAGTACTTC
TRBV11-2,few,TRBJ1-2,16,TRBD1,CASSLGRDRGDYGYTF,TGTGCCAGCAGCTTAGGGCGGGACAGGGGAGACTATGGCTACACCTTC
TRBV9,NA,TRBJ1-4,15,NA,CASSVATGTNEKLFF,TGTGCCAGCAGCGTAGCTACGGGTACGAATGAAAAACTGTTTTTT
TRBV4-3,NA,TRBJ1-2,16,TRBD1,CASSQRRDRVGDGYTF,TGCGCCAGCAGCCAAAGGAGGGACAGGGTTGGAGATGGCTACACCTTC
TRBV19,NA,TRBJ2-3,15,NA,CASKWGSGVGDTQYF,TGTGCCAGTAAATGGGGTTCGGGGGTGGGAGATACGCAGTATTTT
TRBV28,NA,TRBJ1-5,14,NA,CASSLRNSNQPQHF,TGTGCCAGCAGTTTGCGTAATAGCAATCAGCCCCAGCATTTT
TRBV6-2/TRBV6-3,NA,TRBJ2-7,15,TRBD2,CASSGGLGVFSEQYF,TGTGCCAGCAGTGGGGGACTAGGGGTCTTCTCTGAGCAGTACTTC
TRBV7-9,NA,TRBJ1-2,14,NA,CASSFDRSNYGYTF,TGTGCCAGCAGCTTTGACAGATCTAACTATGGCTACACCTTC
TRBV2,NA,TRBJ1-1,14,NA,CASSRQSMNTEAFF,TGTGCCAGCAGTAGACAGAGCATGAACACTGAAGCTTTCTTT
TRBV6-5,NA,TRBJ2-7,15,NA,CASSPFVGGGYEQYF,TGTGCCAGCAGTCCCTTCGTGGGAGGGGGCTACGAGCAGTACTTC
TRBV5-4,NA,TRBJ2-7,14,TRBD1,CASSSGTGGYEQYF,TGTGCCAGCAGCTCCGGGACAGGAGGCTACGAGCAGTACTTC
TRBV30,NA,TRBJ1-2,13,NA,CAWSVRQLYGYTF,TGTGCCTGGAGTGTACGACAGCTCTATGGCTACACCTTC
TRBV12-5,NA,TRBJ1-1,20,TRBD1,CASAFGTGTGGRRLNTEAFF,TGTGCTAGTGCCTTTGGAACCGGGACAGGGGGACGCCGATTGAACACTGAAGCTTTCTTT
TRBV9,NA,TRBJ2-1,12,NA,CASSARGNEQFF,TGTGCCAGCAGCGCGAGGGGGAATGAGCAGTTCTTC
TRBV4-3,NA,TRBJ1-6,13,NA,CASSQVGNSPLHF,TGCGCCAGCAGCCAAGTCGGTAATTCACCCCTCCACTTT
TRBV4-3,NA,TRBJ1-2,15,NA,CASSDAGRGAYGYTF,TGCGCCAGCAGCGATGCGGGCAGGGGTGCCTATGGCTACACCTTC
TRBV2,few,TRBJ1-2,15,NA,CASSEGQALLYGYTF,TGTGCCAGCAGTGAAGGACAGGCCCTCCTCTATGGCTACACCTTC
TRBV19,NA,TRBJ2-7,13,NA,CASSPHLTYEQYF,TGTGCCAGTAGTCCACACCTTACATACGAGCAGTACTTC
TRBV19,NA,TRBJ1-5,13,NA,CASSTGTNQPQHF,TGTGCCAGTAGTACCGGGACAAATCAGCCCCAGCATTTT